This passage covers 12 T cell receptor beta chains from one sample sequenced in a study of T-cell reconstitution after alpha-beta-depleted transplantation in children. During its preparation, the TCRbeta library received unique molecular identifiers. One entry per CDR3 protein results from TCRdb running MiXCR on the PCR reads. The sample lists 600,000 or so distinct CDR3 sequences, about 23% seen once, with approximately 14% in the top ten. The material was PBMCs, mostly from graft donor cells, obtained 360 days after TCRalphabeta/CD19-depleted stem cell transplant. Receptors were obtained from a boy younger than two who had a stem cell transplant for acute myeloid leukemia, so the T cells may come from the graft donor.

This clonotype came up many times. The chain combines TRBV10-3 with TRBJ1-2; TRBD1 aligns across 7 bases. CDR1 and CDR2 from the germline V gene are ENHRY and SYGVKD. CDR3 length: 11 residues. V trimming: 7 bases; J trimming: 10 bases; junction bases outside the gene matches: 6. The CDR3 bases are TGTGCCATCAAGGGGGACAGTCTCTACACCTTC. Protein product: CAIKGDSLYTF.

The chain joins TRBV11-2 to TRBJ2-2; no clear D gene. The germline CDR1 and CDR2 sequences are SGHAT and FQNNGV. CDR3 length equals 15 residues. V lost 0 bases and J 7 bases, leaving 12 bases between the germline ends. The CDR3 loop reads CASSLDLTYFGELFF. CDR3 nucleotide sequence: TGTGCCAGCAGCTTAGATCTAACCTACTTCGGGGAGCTGTTTTTT.

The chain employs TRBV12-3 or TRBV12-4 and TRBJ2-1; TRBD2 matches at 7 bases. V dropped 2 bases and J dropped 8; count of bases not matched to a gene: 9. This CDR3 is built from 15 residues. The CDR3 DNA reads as TGTGCCAGCAGTTTATGGGGGGGGTACCTCCATGAGCAGTTCTTC. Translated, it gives CASSLWGGYLHEQFF.

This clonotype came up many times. The CDR3 reads CASTPRTNEQYF. For the CDR3, the DNA is TGTGCCAGCACCCCGAGGACTAACGAGCAGTACTTC. The chain recombines TRBV27 with TRBJ2-7; a weak D match, TRBD2 (6 bases). Per germline, CDR1 MNHEY and CDR2 SMNVEV (reference sequence). The CDR3 contains 12 residues. Trimming removed 7 bases at V and 5 bases at J, with 12 bases between.

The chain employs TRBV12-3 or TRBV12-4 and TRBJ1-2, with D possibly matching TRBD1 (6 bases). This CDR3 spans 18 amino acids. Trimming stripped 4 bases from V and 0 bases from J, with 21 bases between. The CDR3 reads CASSSPGQRSIANYGYTF. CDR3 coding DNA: TGTGCCAGCAGTTCCCCGGGACAAAGGTCCATAGCTAACTATGGCTACACCTTC.

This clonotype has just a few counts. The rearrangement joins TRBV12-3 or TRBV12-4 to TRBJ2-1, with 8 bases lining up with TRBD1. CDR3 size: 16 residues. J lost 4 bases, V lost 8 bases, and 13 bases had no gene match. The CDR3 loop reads CASPFRSGDRYNEQFF. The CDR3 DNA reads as TGTGCCAGCCCATTTCGGTCCGGGGACAGGTACAATGAGCAGTTCTTC.

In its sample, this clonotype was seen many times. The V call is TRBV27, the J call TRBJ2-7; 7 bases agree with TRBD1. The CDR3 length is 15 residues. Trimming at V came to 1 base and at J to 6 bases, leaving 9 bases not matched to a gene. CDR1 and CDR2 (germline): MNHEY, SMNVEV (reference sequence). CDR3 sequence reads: CASSLWASTGSEQYF. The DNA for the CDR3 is TGTGCCAGCAGTTTATGGGCCTCGACAGGGAGCGAGCAGTACTTC.

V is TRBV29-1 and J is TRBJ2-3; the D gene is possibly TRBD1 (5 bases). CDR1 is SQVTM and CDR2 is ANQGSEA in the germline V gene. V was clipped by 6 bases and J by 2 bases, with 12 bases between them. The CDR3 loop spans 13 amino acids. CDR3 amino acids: CSVLDIYTDTQYF. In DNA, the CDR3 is TGCAGCGTCTTGGACATATACACAGATACGCAGTATTTT.

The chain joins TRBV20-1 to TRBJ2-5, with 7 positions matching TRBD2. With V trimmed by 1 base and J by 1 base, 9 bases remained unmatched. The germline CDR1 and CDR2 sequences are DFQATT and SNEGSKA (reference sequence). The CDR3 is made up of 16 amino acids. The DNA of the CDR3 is TGCAGTGCTAGAGCGACAGAGCGGGACCCCCAAGAGACCCAGTACTTC. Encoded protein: CSARATERDPQETQYF.

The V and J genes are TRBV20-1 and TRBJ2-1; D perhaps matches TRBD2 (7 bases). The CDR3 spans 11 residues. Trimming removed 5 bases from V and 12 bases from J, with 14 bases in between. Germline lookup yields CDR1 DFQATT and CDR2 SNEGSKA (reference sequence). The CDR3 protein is CSAGAGARQFF. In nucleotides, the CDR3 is TGCAGTGCTGGCGCGGGGGCCAGGCAGTTCTTC.

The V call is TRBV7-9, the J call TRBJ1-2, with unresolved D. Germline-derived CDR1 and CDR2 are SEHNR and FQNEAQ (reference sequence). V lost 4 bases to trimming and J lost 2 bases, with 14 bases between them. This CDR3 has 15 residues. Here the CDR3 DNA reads TGTGCCAGCAGCTCACCAAGTGGGGAGAACTATGGCTACACCTTC. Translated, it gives CASSSPSGENYGYTF.

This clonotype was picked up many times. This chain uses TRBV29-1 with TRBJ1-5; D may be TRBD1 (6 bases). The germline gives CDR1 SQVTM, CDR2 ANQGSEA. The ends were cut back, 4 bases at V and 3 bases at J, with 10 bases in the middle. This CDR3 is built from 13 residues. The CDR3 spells CSVAGANNQPQHF. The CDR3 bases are TGCAGCGTTGCGGGGGCGAACAATCAGCCCCAGCATTTT.